Below, 21 T cell receptor beta chains from the same sample are listed, as sequenced in a study of T cell changes during pregnancy in multiple sclerosis. Data came from immunoSEQ multiplex PCR; TCRdb stores just in-frame clones and leaves some out. The repertoire holds tens of thousands of clones, with roughly nine tenths as singletons. Sequenced material: CD8+ T cells from peripheral blood mononuclear cells, taken before pregnancy. Source of these receptors: a female donor with multiple sclerosis, enrolled in a pregnancy study.

This sequence joins TRBV4-3 and TRBJ2-7; no clear D gene. Per germline, CDR1 LGHNA and CDR2 YSLEER. The CDR3 covers 12 residues. V was shortened by 0 bases and J by 3 bases, with 3 bases between the two germline ends. The CDR3 nucleotides read TGCGCCAGCAGCCAAGACAGCTACGAGCAGTACTTC. Translated: CASSQDSYEQYF.

This chain uses TRBV30 with TRBJ2-7; 7 bases are shared with TRBD2. Per germline, CDR1 GTSNPN and CDR2 SVGIG (reference sequence). CDR3 size: 11 residues. Trimming took 4 bases from V and 7 from J; bases not matched to a gene: 4. The CDR3 sequence is CAWTSGSEQYF. The CDR3 nucleotides are TGTGCCTGGACTAGCGGCTCTGAGCAGTACTTC.

This clone was picked up one time. The chain combines TRBV2 with TRBJ2-3; maybe TRBD2 (5 bases). Germline CDR1 SNHLY, CDR2 FYNNEI. The CDR3 is made up of 12 amino acids. V was clipped by 9 bases and J by 4 bases, with 11 bases between them. CDR3 residues: CASTASPDTQYF. Written as DNA, the CDR3 is TGTGCCAGTACTGCTAGCCCAGATACGCAGTATTTT.

V is TRBV6-1 and J is TRBJ2-1, with D tentatively TRBD2 (5 bases). The germline V and J ends were trimmed by 7 bases and 2 bases, with 15 bases remaining between them. CDR1 is MNHNS, CDR2 SASEGT, per germline. The CDR3 has 15 residues. The CDR3 loop reads CASNPGRYPYNEQFF. The DNA of the CDR3 is TGTGCCAGCAACCCGGGAAGGTACCCCTACAATGAGCAGTTCTTC.

The chain couples TRBV9 to TRBJ2-7; D is unresolved. Trimming cost V 1 base and J 6 bases, with 5 bases left between them. Germline values: CDR1 SGDLS, CDR2 YYNGEE. The CDR3 has 11 amino acids. CDR3 in amino acids: CASSVSGEQYF. The CDR3 DNA sequence: TGTGCCAGCAGCGTATCGGGCGAGCAGTACTTC.

This clone was detected only once. J is TRBJ1-1 and V is TRBV10-3, with 9 bases that match TRBD1. The CDR3 runs 14 residues. Losses at the gene ends were 2 bases for V and 6 bases for J; bases not matched to a gene: 4. The germline CDR1 and CDR2 sequences are ENHRY and SYGVKD. Here the CDR3 reads CAISEPDRGSEAFF. The CDR3 DNA follows: TGTGCCATCAGTGAGCCGGACAGGGGTTCTGAAGCTTTCTTT.

The chain employs TRBV6-1 and TRBJ2-1; D is perhaps TRBD2 (5 bases). Germline V CDR1 and CDR2: MNHNS, SASEGT. Trimming cost V 7 bases and J 6 bases, with 10 bases left between them. This CDR3 region has 12 residues. The CDR3 DNA reads TGTGCCAGCACCCGTCTAGCCAATGAGCAGTTCTTC. Amino acids: CASTRLANEQFF.

The CDR3 bases are TGTGCCAGCAGTCGGGGGGGGGAAGATACGCAGTATTTT. Residues: CASSRGGEDTQYF. The chain combines TRBV9 with TRBJ2-3, with TRBD2 matching over 8 bases. The CDR3 consists of 13 residues. The V gene end was trimmed by 5 bases and the J gene end by 5 bases; junction bases not matched to a gene: 4. The germline gives CDR1 SGDLS, CDR2 YYNGEE.

The gene calls are TRBV7-8 and TRBJ2-7; TRBD1 matches 12 bases. The V and J ends lost 2 bases and 2 bases, in that order; junction bases with no gene match: 10. The CDR3 is made up of 18 amino acids. Germline V gene data show CDR1 as SGHVS and CDR2 as FQNEAQ. CDR3 nucleotide sequence: TGTGCCAGCAGCTTACCCCGGGACAGGGGGCTTTCCCCCTACGAGCAGTACTTC. This sequence encodes CASSLPRDRGLSPYEQYF.

This chain uses TRBV5-1 with TRBJ2-2, with TRBD1 matching 9 bases. V lost 7 bases and J lost 5; bases outside the gene matches: 6. Germline V lookup: CDR1 SGHRS, CDR2 YFSETQ. CDR3 length: 14 amino acids. CDR3 amino acids: CASGTGGGTGELFF. The CDR3 nucleotides are TGCGCCAGCGGAACAGGGGGCGGAACCGGGGAGCTGTTTTTT.

This clone was observed a handful of times. J is TRBJ1-1 and V is TRBV30, with TRBD1 matching 8 bases. From germline, CDR1 is GTSNPN and CDR2 SVGIG (reference sequence). The J segment lost 6 bases and the V segment lost 3 bases, leaving 9 bases of the junction unmatched. The CDR3 runs 14 residues. CDR3 loop: CAWRPGTGSPEAFF. The CDR3 nucleotides are TGTGCCTGGAGGCCTGGGACAGGTTCCCCTGAAGCTTTCTTT.

The rearrangement joins TRBV7-9 to TRBJ2-3; TRBD2 aligns across 11 bases. V shed 3 bases and J 3 bases; nucleotides not matched to a gene: 14. This CDR3 comprises 19 residues. Looked up from germline, CDR1 is SEHNR and CDR2 is FQNEAQ (reference sequence). As DNA, the CDR3 is TGTGCCAGCAGCTTTGTTTTGGGACTAGCGGACCGAGAGACAGATACGCAGTATTTT. Translation gives CASSFVLGLADRETDTQYF.

The V and J genes are TRBV5-4 and TRBJ1-2; possible D gene TRBD1, 6 bases. The V end was cut by 3 bases, the J end by 8 bases, with 11 bases between. The CDR3 has 12 amino acids. Germline lookup yields CDR1 SGHNT and CDR2 YYREEE (reference sequence). DNA for the CDR3: TGTGCCAGCAGCTCGACAGGTCTAGGCTACACCTTC. Residues: CASSSTGLGYTF.

This clone was counted once. The rearrangement uses TRBV5-8 and TRBJ1-4; D might be TRBD1 (5 bases). Trimming stripped 2 bases from V and 8 bases from J, with 13 bases between. This CDR3 has 14 residues. Germline-derived CDR1 and CDR2 are SGHTS and YDEGEE. The CDR3 DNA reads TGTGCCAGCAGCTTCTGGACACCCGGGGAAAAACTGTTTTTT. It specifies CASSFWTPGEKLFF.

The genes are TRBV29-1 and TRBJ1-2; D gene unclear. This CDR3 contains 18 residues. CDR1 and CDR2 (germline): SQVTM, ANQGSEA. V was cut by 1 base and J by 3 bases, with 24 bases left in between. CDR3 residues: CSVEVSTAQPLGDYGYTF. Here the CDR3 DNA reads TGCAGCGTTGAAGTGTCTACGGCACAGCCTCTGGGTGACTATGGCTACACCTTC. The full variable domain, completed using reference TRBV29-1 and TRBJ1-2, is SAVISQKPSRDICQRGTSLTIQCQVDSQVTMMFWYRQQPGQSLTLIATANQGSEATYESGFVIDKFPISRPNLTFSTLTVSNMSPEDSSIYLCSVEVSTAQPLGDYGYTFGSGTRLTVV.

The chain employs TRBV11-2 and TRBJ2-2; TRBD2 matches 7 bases. Germline trimming cut 11 bases from V and 5 bases from J; bases unmatched to any gene: 2. This CDR3 has 11 residues. Looked up from germline, CDR1 is SGHAT and CDR2 is FQNNGV. The CDR3 reads CALGGTGELFF. The CDR3 region has the DNA TGTGCCCTCGGGGGGACCGGGGAGCTGTTTTTT. Drawing the rest from reference TRBV11-2 and TRBJ2-2, the complete variable domain is EAGVAQSPRYKIIEKRQSVAFWCNPISGHATLYWYQQILGQGPKLLIQFQNNGVVDDSQLPKDRFSAERLKGVDSTLKIQPAKLEDSAVYLCALGGTGELFFGEGSRLTVL.

CDR3 residues: CASSQRSGERNEQYF. In DNA form, the CDR3 reads TGTGCCAGCAGCCAAAGATCTGGGGAGCGCAACGAGCAGTACTTC. The V gene is TRBV14, the J gene TRBJ2-7; TRBD2 is a possible D gene (5 bases). Trimming pared 2 bases from V and 5 bases from J, leaving 16 bases between. The germline CDR1 and CDR2 sequences are SGHDN and FVKESK. CDR3 length: 15 amino acids.

The chain uses TRBV7-8 and TRBJ2-3, with TRBD1 matching 12 bases. Germline V gene sequence: CDR1 SGHVS, CDR2 FQNEAQ. The CDR3 length is 16 residues. Germline trimming cut 4 bases from V and 6 bases from J; bases unmatched to any gene: 8. In nucleotides, the CDR3 is TGTGCCAGCAGCTGGCCGGGACAGGGGGCTTACGATACGCAGTATTTT. Its protein product is CASSWPGQGAYDTQYF.

V gene TRBV7-9 combines with J gene TRBJ2-1; unclear D gene. CDR3 length: 12 amino acids. The germline V gene has CDR1 SEHNR and CDR2 FQNEAQ (reference sequence). V lost 2 bases, J lost 9 bases, and 8 bases lay in between. CDR3 sequence reads: CASSLIEAEQFF. CDR3 sequence (DNA): TGTGCCAGCAGCTTAATTGAGGCTGAGCAGTTCTTC.

This rearrangement joins TRBV7-2 to TRBJ2-7; a weak D match, TRBD1 (6 bases). From germline, CDR1 is SGHTA and CDR2 FQGNSA. This CDR3 comprises 16 residues. With 1 base removed from V and 3 bases from J, the gap between germline ends came to 16 bases. The CDR3 DNA reads TGTGCCAGCAGCTTAGATAGGGACATTACCGTCTACGAGCAGTACTTC. Amino acid sequence: CASSLDRDITVYEQYF.

In this sample, this clone turned up a few times. Other DNA sequences within the sample encode an identical CDR3. As DNA, the CDR3 is TGCGCCAGCAGCCACGGACAGAACACTGAAGCTTTCTTT. Its protein is CASSHGQNTEAFF. The chain carries TRBV4-1 and TRBJ1-1, with a weak D call TRBD1 (5 bases). The V end lost 3 bases, the J end lost 1 base, and 6 bases lay between the germline ends. The CDR3 consists of 13 residues. Looked up from germline, CDR1 is MGHRA and CDR2 is YSYEKL.